This TCR beta chain was sequenced during a study of tumor-infiltrating lymphocytes in oesophageal squamous cell carcinoma. CDR1 SGHRS and CDR2 YFSETQ come from the germline V gene. CDR3 length: 16 residues. Between the trimmed V and J ends, which lost 0 bases and 4 bases, there was a span of 16 bases. TCRdb passed the PCR reads through MiXCR, listing each CDR3 protein once. The table has approximately 19,000 distinct CDR3 sequences, about 38% seen once. This clonotype was observed many times. Sequencing used normal esophageal tissue next to the tumor. The chain links TRBV5-1 to TRBJ1-1, with a possible D match to TRBD1 (6 bases). This clonotype was sampled from a male donor with esophageal squamous cell carcinoma. The CDR3 reads CASSLGIGRGITEAFF. CDR3 in DNA: TGCGCCAGCAGCTTGGGTATCGGCAGGGGTATCACTGAAGCTTTCTTT.